Below, one TCR beta chain is given with its context. Its matching antigen is unknown. This was a survey-level run. Repertoires were generated with immunoSEQ multiplex PCR, while TCRdb's copy carries only in-frame clones and drops some. The sample has 25,000 to 30,000 clones; approximately 84% are singletons. This sample was taken from a study of STAT5B mutations in CD4+ large granular lymphocyte leukemia. Study findings and constraints: Patient CD4-sorted repertoires looked more clonal than healthy CD4+ repertoires, even without putative leukemic clones. Without HLA matching, higher CD4+ than CD8+ T-LGLL clonality could reflect small sample size.

The specimen was CD4+ T cells from blood buffy coats. This clonotype was obtained from a human donor in good health.

CDR3 bases: TGTGCCAGCAGCGTAGCCTCTCACGCGAACTATGGCTACACCTTC. Encoded protein: CASSVASHANYGYTF. The chain joins TRBV9 to TRBJ1-2; D not certain. V was clipped by 0 bases and J by 2 bases, with 11 bases between them. The CDR3 is made up of 15 amino acids. Germline loops: CDR1 SGDLS, CDR2 YYNGEE.